This TCR beta chain is from a study of blood T cell repertoires in COVID-19. TCRdb's table, derived via immunoSEQ multiplex PCR, lists solely in-frame clones and lacks some. The sample has about 62,000 clones, approximately 92% seen once. Germline assignment: CDR1 LNHDA and CDR2 SQIVND (reference sequence). V lost 5 bases to trimming and J lost 10 bases, with 20 bases between them. The CDR3 contains 14 residues. This receptor was identified in a woman aged 60-70 years with COVID-19, enrolled during active disease. This chain joins TRBV19 and TRBJ1-1, with D unclear. Sequencing input: peripheral blood. The chain's CDR3 is CASSPRPVDRGAFF. Here the CDR3 DNA reads TGTGCCAGTAGTCCTAGGCCCGTCGATCGGGGAGCTTTCTTT.